The T cell receptor (beta chain) under discussion was sequenced for a study of T cell responses to AZD1222 COVID-19 vaccine. The study's findings and limits: In all cases, repertoires were sampled only after the peak T cell response. Clonal diversity was possibly underestimated, and the donors were mostly white British, with more females. Across spike, vaccine-associated CD4 TCRs were found, dominant at 160-218 and 743-854. Of spike-specific TCRs, nearly half reportedly target regions left unmutated in variants.

The germline gives CDR1 DFQATT, CDR2 SNEGSKA (reference sequence). Deletions cut 3 bases from V and 5 bases from J, with 11 bases between. The CDR3 covers 13 residues. Measured with immunoSEQ multiplex PCR; TCRdb has only the in-frame clones, and not every one. The repertoire holds about 130,000 clones, with roughly 86% as singletons. Comments on this clone: No antigen is known for it.

This chain joins TRBV20-1 and TRBJ1-5, with a weak D call TRBD1 (5 bases). The source of this sequence is an adult in good health. Specimen: peripheral blood, collected on day 0 of AZD1222 vaccination. Here the CDR3 DNA reads TGCAGTGCTAGTGGGGGGAAAGATCAGCCCCAGCATTTT. Its translation is CSASGGKDQPQHF.